This T cell receptor beta chain was observed in a study of blood T cell repertoires in COVID-19. This clone was recorded only once. TCRdb's copy holds only in-frame clones and misses some; the assay was immunoSEQ multiplex PCR. The table has roughly 200,000 clones, roughly 94% seen once. V lost 5 bases, J lost 7 bases, and 3 bases stayed unmatched. The CDR3 sequence is 15 residues long. Germline values: CDR1 KGHDR, CDR2 SFDVKD. This TCR was recovered from a young man with COVID-19, enrolled during active disease. The chain combines TRBV24-1 with TRBJ2-1; 14 bases align to TRBD2. Input material: peripheral blood. The CDR3 DNA sequence: TGTGCCACCAGTGTTGGGACTAGCGGGGGTAATGAGCAGTTCTTC. It is translated as CATSVGTSGGNEQFF.